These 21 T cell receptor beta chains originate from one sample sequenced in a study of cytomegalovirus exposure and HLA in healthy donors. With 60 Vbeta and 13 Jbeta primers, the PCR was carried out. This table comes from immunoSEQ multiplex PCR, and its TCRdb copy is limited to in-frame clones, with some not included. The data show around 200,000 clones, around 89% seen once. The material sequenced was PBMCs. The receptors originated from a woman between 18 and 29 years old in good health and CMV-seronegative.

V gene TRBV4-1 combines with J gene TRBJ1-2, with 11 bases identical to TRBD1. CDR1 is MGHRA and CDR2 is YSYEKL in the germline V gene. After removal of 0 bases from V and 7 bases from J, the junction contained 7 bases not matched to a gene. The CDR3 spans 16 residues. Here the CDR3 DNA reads TGCGCCAGCAGCCAAGAAGGACAGGGGGCGATGGCTGGCTACACCTTC. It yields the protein CASSQEGQGAMAGYTF.

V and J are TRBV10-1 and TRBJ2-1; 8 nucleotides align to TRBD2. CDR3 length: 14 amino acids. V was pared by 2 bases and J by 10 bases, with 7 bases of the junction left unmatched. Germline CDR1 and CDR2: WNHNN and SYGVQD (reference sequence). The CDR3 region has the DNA TGCGCCAGCAGTGAGAAGCGGGGGAGGTGGGAGCAGTTCTTC. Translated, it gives CASSEKRGRWEQFF.

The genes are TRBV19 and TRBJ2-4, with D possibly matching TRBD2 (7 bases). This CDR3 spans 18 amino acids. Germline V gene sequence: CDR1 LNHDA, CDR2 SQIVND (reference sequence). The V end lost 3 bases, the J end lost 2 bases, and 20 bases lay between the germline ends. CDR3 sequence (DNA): TGTGCCAGTAGTATGAGGATGGATCGGGGGGCCACCAAAAACATTCAGTACTTC. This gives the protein CASSMRMDRGATKNIQYF. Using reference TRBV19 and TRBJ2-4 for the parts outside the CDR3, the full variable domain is DGGITQSPKYLFRKEGQNVTLSCEQNLNHDAMYWYRQDPGQGLRLIYYSQIVNDFQKGDIAEGYSVSREKKESFPLTVTSAQKNPTAFYLCASSMRMDRGATKNIQYFGAGTRLSVL.

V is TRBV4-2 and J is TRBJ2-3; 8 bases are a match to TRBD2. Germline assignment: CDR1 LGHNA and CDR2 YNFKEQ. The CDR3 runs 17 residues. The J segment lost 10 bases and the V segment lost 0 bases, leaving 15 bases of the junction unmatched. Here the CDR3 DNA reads TGTGCCAGCAGCCAAGATGTTACTAGCGGTGGATGGGCGGCGCAGTATTTT. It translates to CASSQDVTSGGWAAQYF.

CDR3 loop: CASSSLRPILSFSYEQYF. The CDR3 nucleotides are TGTGCCAGCAGCTCCCTTCGGCCGATTCTTAGCTTCTCCTACGAGCAGTACTTC. This chain connects TRBV7-8 to TRBJ2-7; no clear D. Trimming stripped 4 bases from V and 0 bases from J, with 22 bases between. The CDR3 extends over 18 amino acids. CDR1 and CDR2 from the germline V gene are SGHVS and FQNEAQ. The variable domain in full, with the rest retrieved from reference TRBV7-8 and TRBJ2-7, is GAGVSQSPRYKVAKRGQDVALRCDPISGHVSLFWYQQALGQGPEFLTYFQNEAQLDKSGLPSDRFFAERPEGSVSTLKIQRTQQEDSAVYLCASSSLRPILSFSYEQYFGPGTRLTVT.

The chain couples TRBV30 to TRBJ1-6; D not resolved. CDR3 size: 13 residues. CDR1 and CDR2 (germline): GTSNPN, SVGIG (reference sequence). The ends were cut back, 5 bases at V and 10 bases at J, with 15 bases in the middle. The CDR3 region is CAWDGGRASPLHF. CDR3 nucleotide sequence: TGTGCCTGGGACGGAGGTCGAGCGTCACCCCTCCACTTT.

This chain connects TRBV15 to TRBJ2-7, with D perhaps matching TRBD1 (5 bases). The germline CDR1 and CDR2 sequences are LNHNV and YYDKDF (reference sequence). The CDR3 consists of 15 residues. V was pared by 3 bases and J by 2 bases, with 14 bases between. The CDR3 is CATSSWQGFPYEQYF. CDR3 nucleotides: TGTGCCACCAGCAGCTGGCAGGGATTCCCCTACGAGCAGTACTTC.

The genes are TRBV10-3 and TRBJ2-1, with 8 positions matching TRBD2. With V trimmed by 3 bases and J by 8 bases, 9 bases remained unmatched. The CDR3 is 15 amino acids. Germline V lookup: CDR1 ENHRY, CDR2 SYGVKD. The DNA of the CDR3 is TGTGCCATCAGTGATAGGCTAGCGGGTGGGGATGAGCAGTTCTTC. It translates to CAISDRLAGGDEQFF.

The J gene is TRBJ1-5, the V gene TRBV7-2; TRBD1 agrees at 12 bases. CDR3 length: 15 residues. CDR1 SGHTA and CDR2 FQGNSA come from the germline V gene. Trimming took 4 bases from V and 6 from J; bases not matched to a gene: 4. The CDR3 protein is CASSYGTGGSQPQHF. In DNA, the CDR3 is TGTGCCAGCAGCTACGGGACAGGGGGCAGTCAGCCCCAGCATTTT. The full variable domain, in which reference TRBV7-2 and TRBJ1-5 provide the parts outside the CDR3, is GAGVSQSPSNKVTEKGKDVELRCDPISGHTALYWYRQSLGQGLEFLIYFQGNSAPDKSGLPSDRFSAERTGGSVSTLTIQRTQQEDSAVYLCASSYGTGGSQPQHFGDGTRLSIL.

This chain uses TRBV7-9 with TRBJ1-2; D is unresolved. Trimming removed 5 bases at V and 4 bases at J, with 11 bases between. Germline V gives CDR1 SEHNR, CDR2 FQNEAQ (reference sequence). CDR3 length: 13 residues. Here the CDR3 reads CASSLRGTYGYTF. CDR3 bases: TGTGCCAGCAGCCTCCGGGGAACCTATGGCTACACCTTC.

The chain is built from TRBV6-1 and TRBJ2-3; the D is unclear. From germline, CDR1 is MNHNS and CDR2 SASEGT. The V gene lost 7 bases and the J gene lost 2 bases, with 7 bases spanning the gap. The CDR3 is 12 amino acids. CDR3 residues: CASIGNTDTQYF. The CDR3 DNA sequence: TGTGCCAGCATTGGCAACACAGATACGCAGTATTTT.

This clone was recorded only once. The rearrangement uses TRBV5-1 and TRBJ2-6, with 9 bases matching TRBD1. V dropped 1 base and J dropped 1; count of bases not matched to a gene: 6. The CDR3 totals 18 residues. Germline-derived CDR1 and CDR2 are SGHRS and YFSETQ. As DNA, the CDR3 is TGCGCCAGCAGCTTGATACAGGGGGCGCAGTCTGGGGCCAACGTCCTGACTTTC. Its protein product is CASSLIQGAQSGANVLTF. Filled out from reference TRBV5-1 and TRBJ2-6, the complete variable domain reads KAGVTQTPRYLIKTRGQQVTLSCSPISGHRSVSWYQQTPGQGLQFLFEYFSETQRNKGNFPGRFSGRQFSNSRSEMNVSTLELGDSALYLCASSLIQGAQSGANVLTFGAGSRLTVL.

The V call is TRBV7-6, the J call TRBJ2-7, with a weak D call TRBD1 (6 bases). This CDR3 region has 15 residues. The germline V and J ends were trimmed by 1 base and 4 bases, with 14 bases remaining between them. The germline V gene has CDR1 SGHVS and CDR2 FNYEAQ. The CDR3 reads CASSLGSGAHYEQYF. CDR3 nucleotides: TGTGCCAGCAGCTTAGGGTCAGGGGCACATTACGAGCAGTACTTC.

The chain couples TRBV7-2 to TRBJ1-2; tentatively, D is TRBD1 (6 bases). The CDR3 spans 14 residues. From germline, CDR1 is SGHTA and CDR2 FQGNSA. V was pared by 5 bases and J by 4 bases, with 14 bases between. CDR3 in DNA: TGTGCCAGCAGCCAACGGGGGGGCAGCTATGGCTACACCTTC. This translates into CASSQRGGSYGYTF.

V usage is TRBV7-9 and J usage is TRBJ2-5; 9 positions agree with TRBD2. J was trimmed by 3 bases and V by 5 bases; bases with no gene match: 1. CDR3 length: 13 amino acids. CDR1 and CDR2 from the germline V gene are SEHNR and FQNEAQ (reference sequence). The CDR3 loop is CASSRLAEETQYF. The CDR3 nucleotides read TGTGCCAGCAGCCGACTAGCGGAAGAGACCCAGTACTTC.

The CDR3 sequence is CASSPISVDTGELFF. The CDR3 DNA reads as TGTGCCAGCAGTCCAATCTCGGTAGACACCGGGGAGCTGTTTTTT. The chain couples TRBV7-9 to TRBJ2-2; D remains ambiguous. The CDR3 runs to 15 residues. V was trimmed by 6 bases and J by 3 bases, leaving 14 bases between them. Germline lookup yields CDR1 SEHNR and CDR2 FQNEAQ (reference sequence).

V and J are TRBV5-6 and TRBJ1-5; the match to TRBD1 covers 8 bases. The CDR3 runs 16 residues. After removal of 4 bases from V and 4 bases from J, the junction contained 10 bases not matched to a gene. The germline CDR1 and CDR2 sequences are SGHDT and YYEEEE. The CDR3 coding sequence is TGTGCCAGCAGCACCGGACAGGGTGTGAAGAATCAGCCCCAGCATTTT. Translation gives CASSTGQGVKNQPQHF.

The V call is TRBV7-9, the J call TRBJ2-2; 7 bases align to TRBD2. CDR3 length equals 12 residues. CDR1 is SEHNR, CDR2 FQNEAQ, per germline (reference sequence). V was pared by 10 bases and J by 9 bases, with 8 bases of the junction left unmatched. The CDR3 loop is CATSGEHRELFF. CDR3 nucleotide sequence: TGTGCCACGAGCGGGGAACACCGGGAGCTGTTTTTT.

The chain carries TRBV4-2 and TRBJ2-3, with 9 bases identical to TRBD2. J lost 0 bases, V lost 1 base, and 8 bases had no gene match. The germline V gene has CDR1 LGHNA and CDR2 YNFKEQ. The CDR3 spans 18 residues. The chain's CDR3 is CASSQVAGGSTSTDTQYF. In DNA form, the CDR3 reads TGTGCCAGCAGCCAAGTCGCGGGGGGGTCGACTAGCACAGATACGCAGTATTTT.

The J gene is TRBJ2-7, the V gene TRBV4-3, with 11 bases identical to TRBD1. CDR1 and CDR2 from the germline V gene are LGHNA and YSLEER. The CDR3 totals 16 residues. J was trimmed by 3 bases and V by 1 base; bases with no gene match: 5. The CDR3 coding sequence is TGCGCCAGCAGCCAAGTTCCCGGGACAGGGGGCTACGAGCAGTACTTC. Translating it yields CASSQVPGTGGYEQYF.

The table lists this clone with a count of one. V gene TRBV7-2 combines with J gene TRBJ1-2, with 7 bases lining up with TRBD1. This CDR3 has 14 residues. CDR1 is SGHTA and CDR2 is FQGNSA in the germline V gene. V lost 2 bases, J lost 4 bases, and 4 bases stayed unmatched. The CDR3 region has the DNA TGTGCCAGCAGCTTACCCACAGGGGCCTATGGCTACACCTTC. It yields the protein CASSLPTGAYGYTF.